This passage covers 7 T cell receptor beta chains from one sample sequenced in a study of human T cells and chemical hapten exposure. TCRdb recomputed calls from the RACE reads with MiXCR, one row per CDR3 protein. The sample holds some 90,000 distinct CDR3 sequences, about 8.6% seen once. The sample's time point: healthy volunteer bleed at 2 weeks. Unfractionated whole blood was the source of the extracted total RNA. The sample consisted of whole blood. These receptors all come from a female donor in good health. Some clones in this sample may be carry-over from other donors' samples.

V and J are TRBV6-5 and TRBJ2-3; TRBD1 matches 12 bases. Germline V CDR1 and CDR2: MNHEY, SVGAGI. Trimming removed 0 bases from V and 5 bases from J; junction bases left unmatched: 6. CDR3 length: 17 residues. The CDR3 sequence: CASSYSGTGGVEDTQYF. The DNA for the CDR3 is TGTGCCAGCAGTTACTCTGGGACAGGGGGCGTTGAAGATACGCAGTATTTT.

This clonotype appeared a few times. The chain couples TRBV4-1 to TRBJ2-1, with unresolved D. The germline gives CDR1 MGHRA, CDR2 YSYEKL. V was pared by 3 bases and J by 10 bases, with 10 bases between. The CDR3 runs 12 residues. CDR3 amino acids: CASSHLNTEQFF. Here the CDR3 DNA reads TGCGCCAGCAGCCACCTAAATACCGAGCAGTTCTTC.

The sample holds many counts of this clonotype. The CDR3 is CASSTSGGATDTQYF. The DNA of the CDR3 is TGTGCCAGCAGTACTAGCGGGGGGGCCACAGATACGCAGTATTTT. The J gene is TRBJ2-3, the V gene TRBV25-1; 13 bases match TRBD2. Germline assignment: CDR1 MGHDK and CDR2 SYGVNS. CDR3 size: 15 residues. V shed 5 bases and J 2 bases; nucleotides not matched to a gene: 1.

This clonotype was seen a few times. V usage is TRBV5-5 and J usage is TRBJ2-5, with D possibly TRBD1 on 5 matching bases. The CDR3 contains 15 residues. The V gene lost 4 bases and the J gene lost 2 bases, with 15 bases spanning the gap. CDR1 is SGHKS and CDR2 is YYEKEE in the germline V gene (reference sequence). The CDR3 reads CASSKARTLQETQYF. The CDR3 DNA is TGTGCCAGCAGCAAAGCACGGACACTACAAGAGACCCAGTACTTC. Full variable domain (missing parts from reference TRBV5-5 and TRBJ2-5): DAGVTQSPTHLIKTRGQQVTLRCSPISGHKSVSWYQQVLGQGPQFIFQYYEKEERGRGNFPDRFSARQFPNYSSELNVNALLLGDSALYLCASSKARTLQETQYFGPGTRLLVL.

Ten or more counts support this clonotype. The J gene is TRBJ2-1, the V gene TRBV20-1; maybe TRBD2 (6 bases). Germline V gene data show CDR1 as DFQATT and CDR2 as SNEGSKA (reference sequence). The length of the CDR3 is 16 residues. Trimming took off 0 bases at V and 4 bases at J, with 16 bases between the two ends. CDR3 amino acids: CSARDFLATEYNEQFF. The CDR3 nucleotides are TGCAGTGCTAGAGATTTCCTAGCGACCGAATACAATGAGCAGTTCTTC.

Details on this clonotype: It is likely a read error, because the conserved phenylalanine at the end of the CDR3 is missing. This chain connects TRBV6-7 to TRBJ1-6, with a possible D match to TRBD1 (6 bases). TRBV6-7 counts as an open reading frame of uncertain function. CDR3 length: 15 residues. V was shortened by 8 bases and J by 0 bases, with 11 bases between the two germline ends. DNA of the CDR3: TGTGCCAGCCCGGGACAAAGCTCCTATAATTCACCCCTCCACTCT. Protein product: CASPGQSSYNSPLHS.

In its sample, this clonotype was seen a few times. This rearrangement joins TRBV6-1 to TRBJ2-3; unclear D gene. This CDR3 is 15 amino acids long. The V gene's germline CDR1 is MNHNS and CDR2 SASEGT. V was trimmed by 0 bases and J by 2 bases, leaving 9 bases between them. The CDR3 reads CASSEAPEPTDTQYF. The CDR3 coding sequence is TGTGCCAGCAGTGAAGCTCCGGAGCCCACAGATACGCAGTATTTT.